These T cell receptor beta chains were read from a single sample in a study of regulatory T cells in long-lasting Graves disease. TCRdb recomputed calls from the multiplex PCR reads with MiXCR, one row per CDR3 protein. The repertoire holds around 460,000 distinct CDR3 sequences, with approximately 14% as singletons. This sample also appeared in a second study, on T cells in Graves' hyperthyroidism and ophthalmopathy.

The sequenced sample was peripheral blood mononuclear cells (PBMCs), obtained at new diagnosis, from a patient treated with antithyroid drugs. The receptors come from a woman in her 50s with Graves disease. Each CDR3 is given with its conserved first and last residue.

J: TRBJ2-5; V: TRBV30; CDR3: CAWSGFQDDRETQYF
J: TRBJ1-6; V: TRBV12-3/TRBV12-4; CDR3: CASSFNQGNSPLHF
J: TRBJ2-3; V: TRBV24-1; CDR3: CATSDSGAGWYTQYF
J: TRBJ2-5; V: TRBV30; CDR3: CAWSGGWEETQYF
J: TRBJ2-2; V: TRBV10-3; CDR3: CAISESWGLIANTGELFF
J: TRBJ2-5; V: TRBV27; CDR3: CASTFYRGLGEETQYF
J: TRBJ2-2; V: TRBV5-1; CDR3: CASSILAGDGTGELFF
J: TRBJ2-2; V: TRBV2; CDR3: CASSARTGVTGELFF
J: TRBJ1-2; V: TRBV5-5; CDR3: CASSPGTSNYGYTF
J: TRBJ2-2; V: TRBV3-1; CDR3: CANSPPPGQGFFGNPPNTGELFF
J: TRBJ2-7; V: TRBV5-8; CDR3: CASSLLLADYEQYF
J: TRBJ2-3; V: TRBV25-1; CDR3: CASSSPPSWRPVTDTQYF
J: TRBJ2-7; V: TRBV28; CDR3: CASSLFAGGPYEQYF
J: TRBJ2-1; V: TRBV2; CDR3: CASSEQGLAGGLNEQFF
J: TRBJ2-7; V: TRBV6-1; CDR3: CASSEALQGLAGRTYEQYF
J: TRBJ2-2; V: TRBV27; CDR3: CASSSRTGMNTGELFF
J: TRBJ1-4; V: TRBV6-1; CDR3: CASREQGATNEKLFF